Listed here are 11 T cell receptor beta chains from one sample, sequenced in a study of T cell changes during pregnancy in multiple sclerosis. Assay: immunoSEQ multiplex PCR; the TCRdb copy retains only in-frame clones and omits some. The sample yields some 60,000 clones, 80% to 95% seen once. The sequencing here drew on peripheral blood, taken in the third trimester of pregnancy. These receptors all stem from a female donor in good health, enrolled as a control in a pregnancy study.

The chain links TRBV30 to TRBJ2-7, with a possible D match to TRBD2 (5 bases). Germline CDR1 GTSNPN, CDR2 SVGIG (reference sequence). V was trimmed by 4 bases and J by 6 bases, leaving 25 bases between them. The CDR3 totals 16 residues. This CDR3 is CAWTKGGWLGTGEQYF. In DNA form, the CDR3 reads TGTGCCTGGACCAAAGGCGGGTGGCTGGGCACTGGCGAGCAGTACTTC.

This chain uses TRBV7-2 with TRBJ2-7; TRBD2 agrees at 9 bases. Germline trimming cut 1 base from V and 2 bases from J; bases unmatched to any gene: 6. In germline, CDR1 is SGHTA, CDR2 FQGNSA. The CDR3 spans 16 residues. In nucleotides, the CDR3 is TGTGCCAGCAGCTTAGAGTCTAGCGGGGTTACCTACGAGCAGTACTTC. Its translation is CASSLESSGVTYEQYF.

The CDR3 protein is CAWSTHPDRAETLITTDTQYF. CDR3 DNA sequence: TGTGCCTGGAGTACGCATCCAGACAGGGCAGAAACCCTAATTACCACAGATACGCAGTATTTT. The chain employs TRBV30 and TRBJ2-3, with 7 nucleotides matching TRBD1. With V trimmed by 2 bases and J by 2 bases, 25 bases remained unmatched. CDR3 length equals 21 residues. Germline lookup yields CDR1 GTSNPN and CDR2 SVGIG (reference sequence).

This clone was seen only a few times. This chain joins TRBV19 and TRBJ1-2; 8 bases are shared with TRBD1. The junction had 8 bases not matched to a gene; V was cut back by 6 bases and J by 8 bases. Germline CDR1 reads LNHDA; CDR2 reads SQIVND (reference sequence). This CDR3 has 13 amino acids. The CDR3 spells CASREDRAKGYTF. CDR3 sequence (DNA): TGTGCCAGTAGGGAGGACAGGGCGAAGGGCTACACCTTC. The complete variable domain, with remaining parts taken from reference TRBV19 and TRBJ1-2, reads DGGITQSPKYLFRKEGQNVTLSCEQNLNHDAMYWYRQDPGQGLRLIYYSQIVNDFQKGDIAEGYSVSREKKESFPLTVTSAQKNPTAFYLCASREDRAKGYTFGSGTRLTVV.

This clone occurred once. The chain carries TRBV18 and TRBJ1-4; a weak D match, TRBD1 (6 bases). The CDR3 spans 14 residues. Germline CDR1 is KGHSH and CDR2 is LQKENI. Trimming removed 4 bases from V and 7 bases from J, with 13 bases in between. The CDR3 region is CASSQDRLFEKLFF. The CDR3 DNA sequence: TGTGCCAGCTCACAAGACAGGTTATTTGAAAAACTGTTTTTT.

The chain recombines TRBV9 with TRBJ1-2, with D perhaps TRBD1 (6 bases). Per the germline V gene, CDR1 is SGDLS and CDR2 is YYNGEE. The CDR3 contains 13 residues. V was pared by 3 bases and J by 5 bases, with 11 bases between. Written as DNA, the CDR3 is TGTGCCAGCAGCGCCAGACAGGAATATGGCTACACCTTC. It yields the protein CASSARQEYGYTF.

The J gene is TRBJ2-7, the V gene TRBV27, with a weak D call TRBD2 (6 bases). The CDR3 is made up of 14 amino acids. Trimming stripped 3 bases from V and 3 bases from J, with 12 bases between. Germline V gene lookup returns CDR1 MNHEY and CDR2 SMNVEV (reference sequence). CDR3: CASSFKRANYEQYF. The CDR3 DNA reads TGTGCCAGCAGTTTTAAGCGGGCCAACTACGAGCAGTACTTC.

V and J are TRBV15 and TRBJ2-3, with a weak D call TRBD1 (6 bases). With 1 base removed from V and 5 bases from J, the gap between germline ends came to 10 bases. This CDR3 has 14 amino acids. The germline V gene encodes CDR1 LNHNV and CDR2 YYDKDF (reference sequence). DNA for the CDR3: TGTGCCACCAGCAGAGGGGAAGGGGGAGATACGCAGTATTTT. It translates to CATSRGEGGDTQYF.

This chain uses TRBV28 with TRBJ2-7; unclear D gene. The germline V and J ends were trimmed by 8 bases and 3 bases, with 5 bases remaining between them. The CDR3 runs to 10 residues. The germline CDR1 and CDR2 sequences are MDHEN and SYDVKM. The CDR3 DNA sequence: TGTGCCAGCTCCCGCTACGAGCAGTACTTC. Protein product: CASSRYEQYF.

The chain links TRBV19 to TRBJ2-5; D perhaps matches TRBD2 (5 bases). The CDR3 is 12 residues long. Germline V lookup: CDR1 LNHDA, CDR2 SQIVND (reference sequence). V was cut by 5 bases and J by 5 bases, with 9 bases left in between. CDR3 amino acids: CASSPTGETQYF. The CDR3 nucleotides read TGTGCCAGTAGTCCGACGGGGGAGACCCAGTACTTC.

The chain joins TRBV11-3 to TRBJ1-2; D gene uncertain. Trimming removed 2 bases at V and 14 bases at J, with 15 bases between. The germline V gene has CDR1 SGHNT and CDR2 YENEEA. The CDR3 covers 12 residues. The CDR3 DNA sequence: TGTGCCAGCAGCTTACCCACAGAGACTAGGACCTTC. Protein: CASSLPTETRTF. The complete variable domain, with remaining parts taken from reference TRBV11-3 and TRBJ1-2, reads EAGVVQSPRYKIIEKKQPVAFWCNPISGHNTLYWYLQNLGQGPELLIRYENEEAVDDSQLPKDRFSAERLKGVDSTLKIQPAELGDSAVYLCASSLPTETRTFGSGTRLTVV.